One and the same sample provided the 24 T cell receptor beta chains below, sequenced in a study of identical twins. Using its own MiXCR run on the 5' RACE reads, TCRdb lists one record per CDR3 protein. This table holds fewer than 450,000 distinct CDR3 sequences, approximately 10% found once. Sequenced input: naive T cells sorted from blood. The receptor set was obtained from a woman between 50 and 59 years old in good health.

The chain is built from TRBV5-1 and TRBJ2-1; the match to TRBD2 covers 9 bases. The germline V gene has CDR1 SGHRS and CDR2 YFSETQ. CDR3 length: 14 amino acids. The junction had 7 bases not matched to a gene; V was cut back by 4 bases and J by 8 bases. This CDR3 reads CASSNLAGRDEQFF. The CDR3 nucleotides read TGCGCCAGCAGCAATCTAGCGGGAAGAGATGAGCAGTTCTTC.

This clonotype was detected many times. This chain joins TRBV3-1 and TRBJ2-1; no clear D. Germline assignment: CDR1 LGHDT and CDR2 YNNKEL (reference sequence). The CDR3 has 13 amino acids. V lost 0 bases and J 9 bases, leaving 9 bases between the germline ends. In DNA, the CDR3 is TGTGCCAGCAGCCAAGATTCCAGAGGTGAGCAGTTCTTC. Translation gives CASSQDSRGEQFF.

CDR3 sequence reads: CASSLGPGHRQETQYF. The CDR3 nucleotides are TGTGCCAGCAGCTTAGGTCCGGGACACCGCCAAGAGACCCAGTACTTC. The gene calls are TRBV11-2 and TRBJ2-5, with a possible D match to TRBD1 (6 bases). Trimming removed 1 base from V and 1 base from J, with 13 bases in between. Per the germline V gene, CDR1 is SGHAT and CDR2 is FQNNGV. CDR3 length equals 16 residues.

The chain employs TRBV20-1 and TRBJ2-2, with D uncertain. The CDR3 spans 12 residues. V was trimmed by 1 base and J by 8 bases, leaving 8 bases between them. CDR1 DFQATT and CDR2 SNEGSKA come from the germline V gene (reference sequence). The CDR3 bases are TGCAGTGCTAGAGTTCCTCGTGGGGAGCTGTTTTTT. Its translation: CSARVPRGELFF.

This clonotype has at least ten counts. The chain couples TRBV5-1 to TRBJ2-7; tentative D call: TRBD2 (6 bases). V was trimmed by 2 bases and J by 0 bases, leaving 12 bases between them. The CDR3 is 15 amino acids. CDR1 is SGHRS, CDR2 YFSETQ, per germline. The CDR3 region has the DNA TGCGCCAGCAGCTTTGGGGGGAGGAGCTCCTACGAGCAGTACTTC. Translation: CASSFGGRSSYEQYF.

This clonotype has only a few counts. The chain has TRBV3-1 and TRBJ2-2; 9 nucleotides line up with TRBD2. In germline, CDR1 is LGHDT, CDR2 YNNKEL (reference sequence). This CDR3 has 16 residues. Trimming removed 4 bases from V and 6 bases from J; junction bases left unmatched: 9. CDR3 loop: CASSRYRVAGAGELFF. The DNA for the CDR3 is TGTGCCAGCAGCCGATATCGAGTAGCGGGAGCCGGGGAGCTGTTTTTT.

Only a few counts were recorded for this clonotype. In DNA form, the CDR3 reads TGCGCCAGCAACTATCAGGGGGGCCAAGAGACCCAGTACTTC. Translated, it gives CASNYQGGQETQYF. The chain employs TRBV5-1 and TRBJ2-5, with D possibly matching TRBD1 (7 bases). V was trimmed by 6 bases and J by 1 base, leaving 13 bases between them. The length of the CDR3 is 14 residues. Germline values: CDR1 SGHRS, CDR2 YFSETQ.

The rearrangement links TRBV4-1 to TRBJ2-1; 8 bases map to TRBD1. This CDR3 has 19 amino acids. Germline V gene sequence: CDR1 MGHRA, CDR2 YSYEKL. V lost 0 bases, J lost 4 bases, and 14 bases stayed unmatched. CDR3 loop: CASSQDGTGIDFFYNEQFF. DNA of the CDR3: TGCGCCAGCAGCCAAGACGGGACAGGAATAGACTTTTTTTACAATGAGCAGTTCTTC.

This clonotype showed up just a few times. The CDR3 reads CASSFEVRTSGLGDTQYF. CDR3 nucleotides: TGTGCCAGCAGCTTTGAGGTCAGGACTAGCGGGTTAGGGGATACGCAGTATTTT. The chain recombines TRBV7-9 with TRBJ2-3, with 11 nucleotides matching TRBD2. V lost 3 bases to trimming and J lost 6 bases; unmatched junction nucleotides: 14. The CDR3 is 18 amino acids. Germline V gene sequence: CDR1 SEHNR, CDR2 FQNEAQ (reference sequence).

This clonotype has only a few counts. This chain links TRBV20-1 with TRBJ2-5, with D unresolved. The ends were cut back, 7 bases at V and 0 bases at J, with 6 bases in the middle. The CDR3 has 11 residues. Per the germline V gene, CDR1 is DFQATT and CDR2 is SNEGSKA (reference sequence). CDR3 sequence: CSGLHQETQYF. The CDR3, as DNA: TGCAGTGGGCTACACCAAGAGACCCAGTACTTC.

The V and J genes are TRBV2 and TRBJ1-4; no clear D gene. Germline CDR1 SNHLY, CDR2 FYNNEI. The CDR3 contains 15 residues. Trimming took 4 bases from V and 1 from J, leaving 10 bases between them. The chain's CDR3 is CASSGRGITNEKLFF. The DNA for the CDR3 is TGTGCCAGCAGTGGACGAGGGATAACTAATGAAAAACTGTTTTTT.

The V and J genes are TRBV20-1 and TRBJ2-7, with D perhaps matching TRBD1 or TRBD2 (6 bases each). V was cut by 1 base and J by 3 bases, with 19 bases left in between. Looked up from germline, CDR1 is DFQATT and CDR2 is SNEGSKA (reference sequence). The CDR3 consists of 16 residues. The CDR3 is CSARGPPGARGYEQYF. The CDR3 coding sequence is TGCAGTGCTAGAGGACCGCCGGGGGCCCGGGGCTACGAGCAGTACTTC.

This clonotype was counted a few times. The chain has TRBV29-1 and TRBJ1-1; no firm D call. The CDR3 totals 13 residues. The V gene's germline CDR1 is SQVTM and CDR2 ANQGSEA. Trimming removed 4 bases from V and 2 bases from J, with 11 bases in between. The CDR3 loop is CSVVPVLNTEAFF. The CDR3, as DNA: TGCAGCGTTGTCCCAGTGCTTAACACTGAAGCTTTCTTT.

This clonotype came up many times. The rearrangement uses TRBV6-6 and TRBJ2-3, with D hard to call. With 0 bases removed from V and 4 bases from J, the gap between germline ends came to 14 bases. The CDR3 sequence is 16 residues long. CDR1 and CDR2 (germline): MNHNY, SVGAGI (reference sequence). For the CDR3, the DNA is TGTGCCAGCAGTTACTCGATTATGGGGTTCGCAGATACGCAGTATTTT. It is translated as CASSYSIMGFADTQYF.

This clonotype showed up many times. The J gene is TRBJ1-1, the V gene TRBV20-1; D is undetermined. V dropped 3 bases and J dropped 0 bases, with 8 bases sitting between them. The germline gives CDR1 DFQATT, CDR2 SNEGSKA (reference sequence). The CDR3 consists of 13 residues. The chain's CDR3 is CSASALMNTEAFF. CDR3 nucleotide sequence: TGCAGTGCTAGTGCCCTAATGAACACTGAAGCTTTCTTT.

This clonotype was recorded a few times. The chain's CDR3 is CASSLSGTHGDTQYF. The CDR3 coding sequence is TGCGCCAGCAGCTTGTCCGGGACGCATGGGGATACGCAGTATTTT. The chain couples TRBV5-1 to TRBJ2-3; the D call may be TRBD1 or TRBD2 (5 bases each). V was cut by 1 base and J by 6 bases, with 15 bases left in between. Germline V lookup: CDR1 SGHRS, CDR2 YFSETQ. There are 15 residues in the CDR3.

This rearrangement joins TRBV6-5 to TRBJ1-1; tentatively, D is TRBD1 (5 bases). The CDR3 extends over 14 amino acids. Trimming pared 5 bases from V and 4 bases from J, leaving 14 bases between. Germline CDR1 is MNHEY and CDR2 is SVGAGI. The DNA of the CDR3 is TGTGCCAGCAGTCCCGCTACCGGGGCCACTGAAGCTTTCTTT. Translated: CASSPATGATEAFF.

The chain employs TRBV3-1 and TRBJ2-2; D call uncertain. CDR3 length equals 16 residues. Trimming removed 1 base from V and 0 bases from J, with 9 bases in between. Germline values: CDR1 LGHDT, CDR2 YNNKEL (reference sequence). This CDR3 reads CASSQVSGANTGELFF. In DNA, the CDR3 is TGTGCCAGCAGCCAAGTCTCTGGGGCGAACACCGGGGAGCTGTTTTTT.

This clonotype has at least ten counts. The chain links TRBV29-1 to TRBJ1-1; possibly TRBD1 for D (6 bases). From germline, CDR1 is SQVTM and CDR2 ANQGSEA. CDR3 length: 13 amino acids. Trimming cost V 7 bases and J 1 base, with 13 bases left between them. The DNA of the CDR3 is TGCAGCGGCCAGGGGAACGGGAACACTGAAGCTTTCTTT. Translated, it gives CSGQGNGNTEAFF.

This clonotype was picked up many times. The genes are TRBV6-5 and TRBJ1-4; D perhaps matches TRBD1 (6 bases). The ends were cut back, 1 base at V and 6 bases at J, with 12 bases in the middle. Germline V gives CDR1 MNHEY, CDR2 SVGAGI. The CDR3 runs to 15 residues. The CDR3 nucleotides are TGTGCCAGCAGTTACTTCCCAGGGGTGGATGAAAAACTGTTTTTT. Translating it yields CASSYFPGVDEKLFF.

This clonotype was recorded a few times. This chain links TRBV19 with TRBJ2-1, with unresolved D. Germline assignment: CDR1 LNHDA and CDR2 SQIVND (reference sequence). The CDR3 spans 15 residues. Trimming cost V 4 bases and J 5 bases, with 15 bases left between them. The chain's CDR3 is CASSTRLLRNNEQFF. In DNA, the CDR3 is TGTGCCAGTAGTACAAGACTCTTAAGAAACAATGAGCAGTTCTTC.

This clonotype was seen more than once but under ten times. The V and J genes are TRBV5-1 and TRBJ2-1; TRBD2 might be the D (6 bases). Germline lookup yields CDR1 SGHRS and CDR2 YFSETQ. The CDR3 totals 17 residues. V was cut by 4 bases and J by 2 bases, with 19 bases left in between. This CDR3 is CASSAQSSGPPYNEQFF. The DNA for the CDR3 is TGCGCCAGCAGCGCCCAATCCAGCGGGCCGCCCTACAATGAGCAGTTCTTC.

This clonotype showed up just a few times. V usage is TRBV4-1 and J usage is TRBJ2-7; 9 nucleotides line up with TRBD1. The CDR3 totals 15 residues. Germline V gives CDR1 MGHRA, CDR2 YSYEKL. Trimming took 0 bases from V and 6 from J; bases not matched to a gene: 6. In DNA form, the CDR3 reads TGCGCCAGCAGCCAAGAAAAGGACAGGGGAGGCGAGCAGTACGTC. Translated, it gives CASSQEKDRGGEQYV.

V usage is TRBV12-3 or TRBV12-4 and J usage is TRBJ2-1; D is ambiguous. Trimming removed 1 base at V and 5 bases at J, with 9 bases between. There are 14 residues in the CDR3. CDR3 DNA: TGTGCCAGCAGTTTAGTTCAGCCAGACAATGAGCAGTTCTTC. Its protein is CASSLVQPDNEQFF.